Listed below are T cell receptor beta chains from one sample, sequenced in a study of CD8 T cells in Susac syndrome. TCRdb fed the immunoSEQ multiplex PCR reads into MiXCR, producing one record per CDR3 protein. The repertoire holds some 130,000 distinct CDR3 sequences, with 95% as singletons. The specimen sequenced was CD8+ T cells from PBMCs. The receptors derive from a human donor with Susac syndrome. Each CDR3 is given with its conserved first and last residue. D genes are given only for firm matches. Clone size is shown for a subset of rows, as once, few, many or a class of expanded clone.

TRBV28	NA	NA	TRBJ2-1	CASSLLGQGEYDEQFF	TGTGCCAGCAGTTTACTAGGGCAGGGAGAGTATGATGAGCAGTTCTTC
TRBV2	NA	NA	TRBJ2-1	CATSGGFEYYNEQFF	TGTGCCACCTCGGGGGGCTTCGAATACTACAATGAGCAGTTCTTC
TRBV14	NA	NA	TRBJ2-2	CASSQAFPDTTNTGELFF	TGTGCCAGCAGCCAAGCCTTCCCGGACACTACGAACACCGGGGAGCTGTTTTTT
TRBV9	TRBD2	NA	TRBJ2-1	CASSVNLRLAPRGNEQFF	TGTGCCAGCAGCGTAAACCTCCGACTAGCTCCGAGAGGGAATGAGCAGTTCTTC
TRBV28	TRBD2	NA	TRBJ2-7	CASSILAGIYEQYF	TGTGCCAGCAGTATTCTAGCGGGAATTTACGAGCAGTACTTC
TRBV12-3/TRBV12-4	NA	NA	TRBJ1-2	CASYHYGYTF	TGTGCCAGCTATCACTATGGCTACACCTTC
TRBV24-1	TRBD2	NA	TRBJ2-1	CATAPWTSGYNEQFF	TGTGCCACCGCACCCTGGACTAGCGGATACAATGAGCAGTTCTTC
TRBV11-2	NA	NA	TRBJ2-1	CASSLRGRAFDEQFF	TGTGCCAGCAGCTTGAGGGGGAGGGCCTTCGATGAGCAGTTCTTC
TRBV15	NA	once	TRBJ2-2	CAIGSPSGRGQTGELFF	TGTGCCATCGGATCCCCATCGGGACGAGGGCAAACCGGGGAGCTGTTTTTT
TRBV29-1	TRBD2	once	TRBJ2-7	CSVFRGGSTDEQYF	TGCAGCGTTTTTCGCGGCGGGAGTACGGACGAGCAGTACTTC
TRBV27	NA	NA	TRBJ1-1	CASSHNTEAFF	TGTGCCAGCAGTCACAACACTGAAGCTTTCTTT
TRBV29-1	TRBD1	NA	TRBJ2-7	CSVIGTGNYEQYF	TGCAGCGTTATCGGGACAGGGAACTACGAGCAGTACTTC
TRBV29-1	NA	NA	TRBJ1-1	CSVEDGMTPEAFF	TGCAGCGTTGAAGATGGGATGACACCCGAAGCTTTCTTT
TRBV20-1	NA	NA	TRBJ2-7	CSAGDNSYEQYF	TGCAGTGCCGGAGACAACTCCTACGAGCAGTACTTC
TRBV12-3/TRBV12-4	NA	NA	TRBJ2-1	CASSSLAGGHGNEQFF	TGTGCCAGCAGTTCCCTAGCAGGAGGGCATGGCAATGAGCAGTTCTTC
TRBV30	NA	NA	TRBJ2-3	CAWSPSDTQYF	TGTGCCTGGAGTCCGTCAGATACGCAGTATTTT
TRBV10-3	TRBD2	NA	TRBJ2-7	CAITPGTTYEQYF	TGTGCCATCACCCCCGGGACTACATACGAGCAGTACTTC